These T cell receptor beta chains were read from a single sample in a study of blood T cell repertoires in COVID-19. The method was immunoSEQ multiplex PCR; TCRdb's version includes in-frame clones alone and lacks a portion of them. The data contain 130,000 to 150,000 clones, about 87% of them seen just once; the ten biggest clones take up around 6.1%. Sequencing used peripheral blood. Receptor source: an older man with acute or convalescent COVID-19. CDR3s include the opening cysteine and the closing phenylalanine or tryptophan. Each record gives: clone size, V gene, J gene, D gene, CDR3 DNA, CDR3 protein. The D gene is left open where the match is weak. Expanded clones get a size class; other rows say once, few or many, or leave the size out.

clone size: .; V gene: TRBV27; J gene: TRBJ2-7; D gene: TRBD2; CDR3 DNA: TGTGCCAGCAGTCCGGGACTAGCTTCCTACGAGCAGTACTTC; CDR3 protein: CASSPGLASYEQYF
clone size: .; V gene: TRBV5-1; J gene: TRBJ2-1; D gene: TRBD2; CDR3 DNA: TGCGCCAGCGGGACTAGCGTGAACAATGAGCAGTTCTTC; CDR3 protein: CASGTSVNNEQFF
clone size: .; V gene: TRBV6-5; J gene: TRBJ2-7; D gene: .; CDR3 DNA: TGTGCCACCAACCGAGGAGGCCAGCCTCCCTACGAGCAGTACTTC; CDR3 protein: CATNRGGQPPYEQYF
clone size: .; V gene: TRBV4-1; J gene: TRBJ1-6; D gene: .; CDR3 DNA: TGCGCCAGCAGCCAAGATCAGGGTTACCCACCCCTCCACTTT; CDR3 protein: CASSQDQGYPPLHF
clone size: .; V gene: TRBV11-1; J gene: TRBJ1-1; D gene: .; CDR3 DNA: TGTGCCAGCAGCTCGCCGGGACATTCTCTCTCACGAGCTTTCTTT; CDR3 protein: CASSSPGHSLSRAFF
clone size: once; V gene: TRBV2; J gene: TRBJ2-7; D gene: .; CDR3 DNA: TGTGCCAGCAGTGGGGGCCCGGACAGTTTCTACGAGCAGTACTTC; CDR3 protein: CASSGGPDSFYEQYF
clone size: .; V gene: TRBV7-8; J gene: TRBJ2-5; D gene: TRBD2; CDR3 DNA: TGTGCCAGCAGCCTAGGACTAGCGGGGGCCCAAGAGACCCAGTACTTC; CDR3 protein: CASSLGLAGAQETQYF
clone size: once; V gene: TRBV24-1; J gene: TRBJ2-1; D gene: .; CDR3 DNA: TGTGCCACCAGTGATTTGCGTGCGGGGAAGGGCTATGAGCAGTTCTTC; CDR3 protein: CATSDLRAGKGYEQFF
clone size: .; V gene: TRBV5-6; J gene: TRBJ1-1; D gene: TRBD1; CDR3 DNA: TGTGCCAGCAGCTTGGTGGGGACAGGGCCCACTGAAGCTTTCTTT; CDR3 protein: CASSLVGTGPTEAFF
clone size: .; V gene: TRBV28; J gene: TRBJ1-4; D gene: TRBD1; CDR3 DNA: TGTGCCAGCAGTGGGACAGGGGGCGGGTTGCGGGAAAAACTGTTTTTT; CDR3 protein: CASSGTGGGLREKLFF
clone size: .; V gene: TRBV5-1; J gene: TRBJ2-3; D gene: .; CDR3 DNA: TGCGCCAGCAGCCCCCCCGGGGGAGGCACAGATACGCAGTATTTT; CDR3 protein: CASSPPGGGTDTQYF
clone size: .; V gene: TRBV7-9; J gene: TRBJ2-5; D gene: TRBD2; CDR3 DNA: TGTGCCAGCAGCTTGGGACTAGCGGGCACGGAGACCCAGTACTTC; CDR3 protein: CASSLGLAGTETQYF
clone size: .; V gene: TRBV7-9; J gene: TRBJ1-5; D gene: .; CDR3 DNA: TGTGCCAGCAGCATAACAGGGTTGGGGGAGCCCCAGCATTTT; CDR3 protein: CASSITGLGEPQHF
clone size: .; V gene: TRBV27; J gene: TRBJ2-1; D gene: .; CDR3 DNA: TGTGCCAGCAGTCCGCTCATAGCTCCGATAAACAATGAGCAGTTCTTC; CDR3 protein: CASSPLIAPINNEQFF
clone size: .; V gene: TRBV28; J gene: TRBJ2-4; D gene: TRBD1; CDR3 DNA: TGTGCCAGCAGTGGGACAGTCAACATTCAGTACTTC; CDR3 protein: CASSGTVNIQYF
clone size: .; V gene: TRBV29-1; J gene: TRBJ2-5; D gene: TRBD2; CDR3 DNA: TGCAGCGTTGGGGCTAGCGGGAGCGGAGAGACCCAGTACTTC; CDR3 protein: CSVGASGSGETQYF
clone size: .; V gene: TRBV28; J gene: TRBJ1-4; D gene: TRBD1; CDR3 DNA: TGTGCCAGCAGTTCCCAGGGGGGTTCTAATGAAAAACTGTTTTTT; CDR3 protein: CASSSQGGSNEKLFF